The 7 T cell receptor beta chains reported below all come from one sample, sequenced in a study of blood T cells in healthy people across ages. Next came a second PCR, run for about 6 to 11 cycles, which used a sample-barcoded 5' primer along with a J-beta primer mix. MiXCR was run by TCRdb on the 5' RACE reads, yielding one entry per CDR3 protein. This table holds 540,000 or so distinct CDR3 sequences, 24% found once. The sample also formed part of further work on T cells of mothers and their children.

The specimen sequenced was blood. The receptor source for this set is a boy aged 5-17 years in good health.

The V and J genes are TRBV4-1 and TRBJ1-2; tentatively, D is TRBD1 (5 bases). The germline CDR1 and CDR2 sequences are MGHRA and YSYEKL. CDR3 length equals 18 residues. Trimming cost V 3 bases and J 0 bases, with 20 bases left between them. The CDR3 DNA sequence: TGCGCCAGCAGCCAGCCCGAAGGGACGGAAATAGCTAACTATGGCTACACCTTC. Translating gives CASSQPEGTEIANYGYTF.

This clonotype occurred a few times. The chain's CDR3 is CASTPWGLGSNQPQHF. CDR3 bases: TGTGCCAGCACCCCATGGGGGCTGGGCAGCAATCAGCCCCAGCATTTT. The V call is TRBV28, the J call TRBJ1-5, with D possibly being TRBD1 (6 bases). The CDR3 contains 16 residues. Germline CDR1 MDHEN, CDR2 SYDVKM. Trimming shortened V by 7 bases and J by 1 base, and 17 bases separated the two germline ends.

This rearrangement joins TRBV7-8 to TRBJ2-5; D is perhaps TRBD2 (6 bases). Germline V lookup: CDR1 SGHVS, CDR2 FQNEAQ. The CDR3 consists of 15 residues. V was cut by 5 bases and J by 0 bases, with 13 bases left in between. CDR3 region: CASSRNRDYQETQYF. CDR3 DNA: TGTGCCAGCAGCCGAAACCGGGACTACCAAGAGACCCAGTACTTC.

The genes are TRBV4-1 and TRBJ2-1; TRBD2 matches 12 bases. This CDR3 is built from 17 residues. The junction had 10 bases not matched to a gene; V was cut back by 3 bases and J by 7 bases. CDR1 and CDR2 (germline): MGHRA, YSYEKL. As DNA, the CDR3 is TGCGCCAGCAGCCACAGCCTAGCGGGAGGGCCAAGGAATGAGCAGTTCTTC. Protein: CASSHSLAGGPRNEQFF.

V and J are TRBV9 and TRBJ1-1, with 7 bases lining up with TRBD1. Per the germline V gene, CDR1 is SGDLS and CDR2 is YYNGEE. V lost 0 bases and J lost 7; bases outside the gene matches: 3. The CDR3 is 13 residues long. The CDR3 DNA follows: TGTGCCAGCAGCGTAGAACAGGGGATTGAAGCTTTCTTT. Protein sequence: CASSVEQGIEAFF.

This clonotype was observed a few times. The V call is TRBV24-1, the J call TRBJ2-2; D unclear. This CDR3 spans 14 amino acids. In germline, CDR1 is KGHDR, CDR2 SFDVKD. Trimming removed 1 base at V and 6 bases at J, with 8 bases between. CDR3 DNA sequence: TGTGCCACCAGTGATTTACGAAGGGCCGGGGAGCTGTTTTTT. Amino acids: CATSDLRRAGELFF.

This clonotype was recorded many times. The chain has TRBV20-1 and TRBJ2-7; D tentatively reads TRBD1 or TRBD2 (5 bases each). V was trimmed by 0 bases and J by 2 bases, leaving 17 bases between them. The germline V gene has CDR1 DFQATT and CDR2 SNEGSKA (reference sequence). The CDR3 spans 16 residues. CDR3 DNA: TGCAGTGCTAGAGATCAGTGGGCAGGGAGAGCCTACGAGCAGTACTTC. Translated, it gives CSARDQWAGRAYEQYF.